These 3 T cell receptor beta chains share one sample of origin, sequenced in a study of CD8 T cells in Susac syndrome. Random hexamers were used to reverse transcribe an amount of about 0.45 to 1 ug RNA. TCRdb reanalysed the immunoSEQ multiplex PCR reads using MiXCR and keeps one entry per CDR3 protein. The profile covers 50,000 to 55,000 distinct CDR3 sequences, with approximately 95% appearing a single time and less than 0.9% taken by the ten largest. The specimen sequenced was CD8+ T cells from PBMCs. Receptor source: a human donor with Susac syndrome.

The chain couples TRBV7-9 to TRBJ2-6; 11 nucleotides align to TRBD2. This CDR3 is 17 amino acids long. The germline V gene has CDR1 SEHNR and CDR2 FQNEAQ (reference sequence). Trimming removed 3 bases from V and 0 bases from J; junction bases left unmatched: 1. The CDR3 sequence: CASSLTSGASGANVLTF. The CDR3 DNA follows: TGTGCCAGCAGCTTGACTAGCGGGGCCTCTGGGGCCAACGTCCTGACTTTC.

The chain is built from TRBV7-9 and TRBJ1-2; weak D call: TRBD1 (5 bases). This CDR3 contains 16 residues. Germline V CDR1 and CDR2: SEHNR, FQNEAQ (reference sequence). Trimming removed 5 bases from V and 2 bases from J, with 18 bases in between. The CDR3 DNA follows: TGTGCCAGCAGCCCAAGGGACGTCTGGGGCAACTATGGCTACACCTTC. This gives the protein CASSPRDVWGNYGYTF. The whole variable domain, remainder taken from reference TRBV7-9 and TRBJ1-2, is DTGVSQNPRHKITKRGQNVTFRCDPISEHNRLYWYRQTLGQGPEFLTYFQNEAQLEKSRLLSDRFSAERPKGSFSTLEIQRTEQGDSAMYLCASSPRDVWGNYGYTFGSGTRLTVV.

The genes are TRBV4-3 and TRBJ2-3, with 7 bases aligning to TRBD2. Per germline, CDR1 LGHNA and CDR2 YSLEER. The length of the CDR3 is 15 residues. V was clipped by 0 bases and J by 3 bases; unmatched bases: 3. CDR3 DNA: TGCGCCAGCAGCCAAGAATCCGGGGGGACAGATACGCAGTATTTT. The encoded protein is CASSQESGGTDTQYF.